Each of the 19 T cell receptor beta chains below was sequenced from the same sample in a study of cytomegalovirus exposure and HLA in healthy donors. The PCR ran on 60 Vbeta and 13 Jbeta primers. This table comes from immunoSEQ multiplex PCR, and its TCRdb copy is limited to in-frame clones, with some not included. The sample holds approximately 160,000 clones, roughly four fifths seen once. The sequencing input was PBMCs. The receptors originated from a girl aged 2 to 10 in good health and CMV-seropositive.

The chain is built from TRBV19 and TRBJ2-2, with 14 nucleotides matching TRBD2. Germline values: CDR1 LNHDA, CDR2 SQIVND (reference sequence). The V segment lost 6 bases and the J segment 7 bases; nucleotides outside the gene matches: 10. The CDR3 totals 17 residues. The CDR3 DNA sequence: TGTGCCAGTAGACCCAGACTAGCGGGAGGGCGCGGCGGGGAGCTGTTTTTT. Translating gives CASRPRLAGGRGGELFF. Full variable domain (missing parts from reference TRBV19 and TRBJ2-2): DGGITQSPKYLFRKEGQNVTLSCEQNLNHDAMYWYRQDPGQGLRLIYYSQIVNDFQKGDIAEGYSVSREKKESFPLTVTSAQKNPTAFYLCASRPRLAGGRGGELFFGEGSRLTVL.

The gene calls are TRBV4-1 and TRBJ2-1, with D maybe TRBD1 (6 bases). Germline V gene sequence: CDR1 MGHRA, CDR2 YSYEKL. V was shortened by 4 bases and J by 5 bases, with 15 bases between the two germline ends. The CDR3 loop spans 15 amino acids. CDR3 amino acids: CASSPTGPLHNEQFF. For the CDR3, the DNA is TGCGCCAGCAGCCCGACAGGACCTCTCCACAATGAGCAGTTCTTC.

This clone was seen only once. V is TRBV27 and J is TRBJ2-5, with D possibly being TRBD2 (5 bases). CDR3 size: 15 residues. V lost 5 bases, J lost 0 bases, and 13 bases lay in between. Per the germline V gene, CDR1 is MNHEY and CDR2 is SMNVEV (reference sequence). CDR3 coding DNA: TGTGCCAGCAGTCAAAGCGGCGGGCACCAAGAGACCCAGTACTTC. Protein: CASSQSGGHQETQYF.

This chain uses TRBV6-5 with TRBJ2-7, with D possibly TRBD2 on 6 matching bases. Per the germline V gene, CDR1 is MNHEY and CDR2 is SVGAGI. Trimming pared 6 bases from V and 3 bases from J, leaving 15 bases between. The length of the CDR3 is 14 residues. CDR3 nucleotides: TGTGCCAGCAGAAGACTAGGTGATATCTACGAGCAGTACTTC. Its translation: CASRRLGDIYEQYF.

The chain combines TRBV20-1 with TRBJ2-1, with no clear D. This CDR3 comprises 11 residues. The V end lost 6 bases, the J end lost 8 bases, and 11 bases lay between the germline ends. Germline V CDR1 and CDR2: DFQATT, SNEGSKA (reference sequence). The CDR3 DNA sequence: TGCAGTGCCCCGTCAGATTATGAGCAGTTCTTC. This translates into CSAPSDYEQFF.

This clone has only a few counts. The gene calls are TRBV1 and TRBJ2-5; TRBD2 reflects the table's D call only, with no check against the DNA. TRBV1 is tagged as a pseudogene. This CDR3 spans 19 amino acids. For the CDR3, the DNA is TGCACCAGCAGCCAAACAGGAGAGCTAGCGGGAGGTCTCCAAGAGACCCAGTACTTC. Amino acid sequence: CTSSQTGELAGGLQETQYF.

The CDR3 coding sequence is TGCGCCAGCAGCTTACCCTGGGAGGGACACTCCTACGAGCAGTACTTC. This gives the protein CASSLPWEGHSYEQYF. The chain employs TRBV5-1 and TRBJ2-7; weak D call: TRBD2 (7 bases). The germline CDR1 and CDR2 sequences are SGHRS and YFSETQ. Trimming left V 2 bases short and J 0 bases short, with 15 bases between. The CDR3 consists of 16 residues.

This clone appeared once. The chain recombines TRBV15 with TRBJ1-2, with D perhaps matching TRBD1 (6 bases). Germline CDR1 and CDR2: LNHNV and YYDKDF (reference sequence). There are 13 residues in the CDR3. Between the trimmed V and J ends, which lost 5 bases and 3 bases, there was a span of 10 bases. In nucleotides, the CDR3 is TGTGCCACCAGCGCCTGGACAGACTATGGCTACACCTTC. As protein: CATSAWTDYGYTF.

This clone appeared a few times. J is TRBJ2-7 and V is TRBV30; 11 positions match TRBD1. CDR3 length equals 14 residues. V was pared by 2 bases and J by 5 bases, with 5 bases of the junction left unmatched. Germline CDR1 is GTSNPN and CDR2 is SVGIG (reference sequence). This chain's CDR3 is CAWSLGQGADEQYF. The CDR3 coding sequence is TGTGCCTGGAGTTTAGGACAGGGGGCCGACGAGCAGTACTTC.

This clone was recorded only once. J is TRBJ2-3 and V is TRBV7-9; possible D gene TRBD1, 6 bases. Per the germline V gene, CDR1 is SEHNR and CDR2 is FQNEAQ (reference sequence). Trimming removed 8 bases from V and 2 bases from J, with 14 bases in between. The CDR3 consists of 14 residues. CDR3 in DNA: TGTGCCAGCTCCTGGGACAAAAACACAGATACGCAGTATTTT. Translated: CASSWDKNTDTQYF.

V usage is TRBV6-4 and J usage is TRBJ2-3; TRBD2 matches at 8 bases. The trim removed 4 bases at V and 6 bases at J, leaving 6 bases unmatched. Per the germline V gene, CDR1 is MRHNA and CDR2 is SNTAGT. The CDR3 consists of 14 residues. CDR3 region: CASSGAGGHDTQYF. For the CDR3, the DNA is TGTGCCAGCAGTGGGGCGGGGGGCCACGATACGCAGTATTTT.

The rearrangement uses TRBV9 and TRBJ2-2; 12 positions match TRBD2. V lost 0 bases to trimming and J lost 4 bases; unmatched junction nucleotides: 7. The CDR3 loop spans 18 amino acids. Germline loops: CDR1 SGDLS, CDR2 YYNGEE. CDR3 residues: CASSVDLAGGRSTGELFF. CDR3 coding DNA: TGTGCCAGCAGCGTAGACCTAGCGGGAGGGCGGTCCACCGGGGAGCTGTTTTTT.

The V and J genes are TRBV29-1 and TRBJ2-5, with 11 bases that match TRBD2. This CDR3 comprises 15 residues. CDR1 SQVTM and CDR2 ANQGSEA come from the germline V gene. V gave up 4 bases and J gave up 4 bases; unmatched junction bases: 8. The CDR3 coding sequence is TGCAGCGTTGGACGTAGCGGGAGGGCAGGAGAGACCCAGTACTTC. It yields the protein CSVGRSGRAGETQYF.

The chain joins TRBV9 to TRBJ2-1; D is uncertain. CDR1 is SGDLS and CDR2 is YYNGEE in the germline V gene. V lost 0 bases and J lost 7, with 14 bases in between. The CDR3 loop spans 15 amino acids. DNA for the CDR3: TGTGCCAGCAGCGTAGGGCTAGAGTCCAATAATGAGCAGTTCTTC. Its protein is CASSVGLESNNEQFF.

V and J are TRBV6-1 and TRBJ2-7; D might be TRBD1 (5 bases). Germline loops: CDR1 MNHNS, CDR2 SASEGT. CDR3 size: 13 residues. The ends were cut back, 7 bases at V and 4 bases at J, with 14 bases in the middle. CDR3 in amino acids: CASNNRGQYEQYF. The CDR3 DNA reads as TGTGCCAGCAATAATAGGGGCCAGTACGAGCAGTACTTC.

The CDR3 DNA is TGTGCCAGCAGTGGACGTAAACCTGGACTCGAGCAGTTCTTC. It codes for CASSGRKPGLEQFF. This chain joins TRBV6-1 and TRBJ2-1; TRBD2 is a possible D gene (5 bases). With 4 bases removed from V and 10 bases from J, the gap between germline ends came to 17 bases. CDR1 and CDR2 from the germline V gene are MNHNS and SASEGT. This CDR3 has 14 residues.

This sequence joins TRBV28 and TRBJ2-1; 12 nucleotides line up with TRBD2. Unmatched junction bases numbered 10, after V lost 4 bases and J lost 9 bases. Germline values: CDR1 MDHEN, CDR2 SYDVKM. The CDR3 runs to 16 residues. The CDR3 is CASSSPSGRARGEQFF. The CDR3 bases are TGTGCCAGCAGTTCCCCTAGCGGGAGGGCCCGGGGTGAGCAGTTCTTC.

V usage is TRBV7-3 and J usage is TRBJ2-2; D is perhaps TRBD1 (6 bases). Trimming shortened V by 5 bases and J by 3 bases, and 16 bases separated the two germline ends. The length of the CDR3 is 16 residues. CDR1 and CDR2 from the germline V gene are SGHTA and FQGTGA. Written as DNA, the CDR3 is TGTGCCAGCAGCCCCAGGGCAGGGGATTACACCGGGGAGCTGTTTTTT. This gives the protein CASSPRAGDYTGELFF.

This rearrangement joins TRBV19 to TRBJ1-5; D possibly corresponds to TRBD1 (6 bases). The V end lost 8 bases, the J end lost 6 bases, and 14 bases lay between the germline ends. CDR3 length: 13 residues. Germline values: CDR1 LNHDA, CDR2 SQIVND (reference sequence). The DNA of the CDR3 is TGTGCCAGTTCAACAGGGATAGGTCAGCCCCAGCATTTT. It translates to CASSTGIGQPQHF.